One and the same sample provided the 32 T cell receptor beta chains below, sequenced in a study of identical twins. TCRdb called the 5' RACE reads again in MiXCR, with one record for every CDR3 protein. The sample consists of about 720,000 distinct CDR3 sequences, 15% to 20% of them appearing once. The sample also formed part of further work on T cells expressing NK-cell markers.

Sequencing input: PBMCs. The receptors were gathered from a woman aged 18-29 years in good health.

This clonotype has a handful of counts. The genes are TRBV12-3 or TRBV12-4 and TRBJ2-5, with 10 bases fitting TRBD1. Losses at the gene ends were 5 bases for V and 7 bases for J; bases not matched to a gene: 10. The CDR3 length is 15 residues. The CDR3 nucleotides are TGTGCCAGCAGTACCTCGACAGGGGGCATGGGGACCCAGTACTTC. It specifies CASSTSTGGMGTQYF.

This sequence joins TRBV10-3 and TRBJ2-3; 8 bases align to TRBD2. CDR1 and CDR2 (germline): ENHRY, SYGVKD. J gave up 1 base and V 2 bases, and 8 bases lay outside the gene matches. CDR3 length: 17 amino acids. The CDR3 DNA reads as TGTGCCATCAGTGAGGTTCAGCGGGGGAGGGGCACAGATACGCAGTATTTT. Protein product: CAISEVQRGRGTDTQYF.

This chain links TRBV12-3 or TRBV12-4 with TRBJ1-5, with 8 bases aligning to TRBD1. The V segment lost 6 bases and the J segment 6 bases; nucleotides outside the gene matches: 7. There are 14 residues in the CDR3. CDR3 in amino acids: CASSDQGAGQPQHF. The CDR3 nucleotides read TGTGCCAGCAGCGATCAGGGGGCCGGTCAGCCCCAGCATTTT.

This clonotype was observed at least ten times. The V call is TRBV6-5, the J call TRBJ1-4, with D possibly being TRBD1 (5 bases). This CDR3 spans 15 amino acids. The V and J ends lost 1 base and 3 bases respectively, with 9 bases between them. Germline lookup yields CDR1 MNHEY and CDR2 SVGAGI. The CDR3 protein is CASSYLAGSNEKLFF. CDR3 DNA sequence: TGTGCCAGCAGTTACTTGGCAGGGTCTAATGAAAAACTGTTTTTT.

The chain combines TRBV6-5 with TRBJ2-5, with 8 bases lining up with TRBD1. The length of the CDR3 is 14 residues. Germline loops: CDR1 MNHEY, CDR2 SVGAGI. V lost 3 bases, J lost 5 bases, and 5 bases stayed unmatched. This chain's CDR3 is CASSYRQGRETQYF. The CDR3 coding sequence is TGTGCCAGCAGTTATAGACAGGGGAGGGAGACCCAGTACTTC.

This clonotype has ten or more counts. This chain connects TRBV20-1 to TRBJ1-3; 9 bases match TRBD1. The ends lost 0 bases at V and 8 bases at J; junction bases unmatched: 5. Germline V CDR1 and CDR2: DFQATT, SNEGSKA (reference sequence). The CDR3 runs 14 residues. For the CDR3, the DNA is TGCAGTGCTAGAGATCGGACAGGGGTGGACACCATATATTTT. Its protein is CSARDRTGVDTIYF.

This clonotype has only a few counts. The genes are TRBV7-2 and TRBJ2-5; 7 positions match TRBD2. CDR1 is SGHTA and CDR2 is FQGNSA in the germline V gene. This CDR3 spans 14 amino acids. Trimming removed 6 bases from V and 4 bases from J; junction bases left unmatched: 8. The CDR3 DNA follows: TGTGCCAGCAGGACCAGCGGGACCAGAGAGACCCAGTACTTC. Amino acid sequence: CASRTSGTRETQYF.

This clonotype was seen only a few times. V gene TRBV12-3 or TRBV12-4 combines with J gene TRBJ1-6; D uncertain. The CDR3 has 14 residues. Trimming took off 2 bases at V and 10 bases at J, with 12 bases between the two ends. The CDR3 DNA follows: TGTGCCAGCAGTTTAACGAGGGATTTCTCACCCCTCCACTTT. Protein sequence: CASSLTRDFSPLHF.

The genes are TRBV12-3 or TRBV12-4 and TRBJ2-5, with 13 bases that match TRBD2. The CDR3 has 15 residues. Trimming removed 3 bases from V and 4 bases from J; junction bases left unmatched: 2. The CDR3 region is CASSFGLAGVETQYF. The CDR3 DNA is TGTGCCAGCAGTTTTGGACTAGCGGGGGTAGAGACCCAGTACTTC.

The rearrangement uses TRBV10-3 and TRBJ1-2; 7 bases fit TRBD1. Germline loops: CDR1 ENHRY, CDR2 SYGVKD. The CDR3 has 11 amino acids. V gave up 5 bases and J gave up 6 bases; unmatched junction bases: 0. In DNA, the CDR3 is TGTGCCATCAGTACAGGGGATGGCTACACCTTC. Encoded protein: CAISTGDGYTF.

The chain recombines TRBV21-1 with TRBJ2-5; the table gives TRBD2 as D, unverified against the DNA. TRBV21-1 is marked as a pseudogene. The CDR3 is made up of 9 amino acids. In DNA, the CDR3 is TGTGCCAGCAGCTGGGAGCGGTACTTC. Translated, it gives CASSWERYF.

This clonotype was detected a few times. The chain uses TRBV20-1 and TRBJ2-1, with 7 bases fitting TRBD2. CDR1 is DFQATT, CDR2 SNEGSKA, per germline (reference sequence). The CDR3 is 15 amino acids. V lost 5 bases to trimming and J lost 4 bases; unmatched junction nucleotides: 11. This CDR3 is CSAPYVERGYNEQFF. The CDR3 bases are TGCAGTGCTCCCTATGTGGAGCGGGGTTACAATGAGCAGTTCTTC.

The CDR3 loop reads CASTDPGLLNTEAFF. The CDR3 DNA reads TGCGCCAGCACGGACCCGGGACTCTTAAACACTGAAGCTTTCTTT. The chain is built from TRBV10-2 and TRBJ1-1; D is possibly TRBD1 (5 bases). The V end was cut by 7 bases, the J end by 2 bases, with 17 bases between. Per germline, CDR1 WSHSY and CDR2 SAAADI. The CDR3 spans 15 residues.

This clonotype was found a few times. The chain has TRBV24-1 and TRBJ2-3, with 11 bases aligning to TRBD2. Looked up from germline, CDR1 is KGHDR and CDR2 is SFDVKD. This CDR3 region has 16 residues. Trimming cost V 10 bases and J 5 bases; bases outside gene matches: 13. CDR3 sequence reads: CATSRTSGLAIDTQYF. DNA of the CDR3: TGTGCCACTTCGAGGACTAGCGGGTTAGCAATAGATACGCAGTATTTT.

This rearrangement joins TRBV10-3 to TRBJ2-1; 8 bases are shared with TRBD2. CDR3 size: 15 residues. Germline lookup yields CDR1 ENHRY and CDR2 SYGVKD. V dropped 3 bases and J dropped 15; count of bases not matched to a gene: 16. CDR3 DNA: TGTGCCATCAGTGAAACGGGAGGGCCTATCGGGCTTCTGTTCTTC. Amino acid sequence: CAISETGGPIGLLFF.

The V call is TRBV9, the J call TRBJ2-7; D is unclear. With 0 bases removed from V and 8 bases from J, the gap between germline ends came to 9 bases. The CDR3 loop spans 12 amino acids. Germline V lookup: CDR1 SGDLS, CDR2 YYNGEE. CDR3 coding DNA: TGTGCCAGCAGCGTAGGGGTTGGGAAGCAGTACTTC. Translation gives CASSVGVGKQYF.

The J gene is TRBJ2-7, the V gene TRBV30; 9 nucleotides line up with TRBD1. The J segment lost 6 bases and the V segment lost 0 bases, leaving 6 bases of the junction unmatched. This CDR3 is built from 14 residues. Germline CDR1 GTSNPN, CDR2 SVGIG (reference sequence). CDR3 residues: CAWSVGTGTLEQYF. The CDR3 coding sequence is TGTGCCTGGAGTGTAGGGACAGGGACTCTCGAGCAGTACTTC.

The V call is TRBV29-1, the J call TRBJ2-3; D perhaps matches TRBD2 (6 bases). This CDR3 contains 14 residues. The germline V gene encodes CDR1 SQVTM and CDR2 ANQGSEA. The V end was cut by 4 bases, the J end by 0 bases, with 11 bases between. This chain's CDR3 is CSVAPGTSTDTQYF. For the CDR3, the DNA is TGCAGCGTTGCGCCCGGGACTAGCACAGATACGCAGTATTTT.

The rearrangement joins TRBV20-1 to TRBJ2-5; possibly TRBD2 for D (6 bases). V lost 1 base and J 4 bases, leaving 22 bases between the germline ends. Germline loops: CDR1 DFQATT, CDR2 SNEGSKA (reference sequence). This CDR3 spans 17 amino acids. The CDR3 is CSARGAIGGAQGETQYF. CDR3 bases: TGCAGTGCTAGAGGTGCGATCGGCGGGGCCCAGGGAGAGACCCAGTACTTC.

This clonotype has only a few counts. V is TRBV7-9 and J is TRBJ2-5; D might be TRBD1 (6 bases). V dropped 5 bases and J dropped 1 base, with 17 bases sitting between them. This CDR3 contains 16 residues. Germline V gene lookup returns CDR1 SEHNR and CDR2 FQNEAQ (reference sequence). This CDR3 reads CASSPYRDIFQETQYF. The CDR3 DNA follows: TGTGCCAGCAGCCCTTACCGGGACATATTCCAAGAGACCCAGTACTTC.

This chain uses TRBV6-1 with TRBJ2-1; 11 bases map to TRBD2. CDR1 and CDR2 from the germline V gene are MNHNS and SASEGT. This CDR3 is built from 16 residues. The V and J ends lost 5 bases and 8 bases, in that order; junction bases with no gene match: 11. The CDR3 DNA is TGTGCCAGCAGTCTGACTAGCGGGGAGGCCGGCCATGAGCAGTTCTTC. This gives the protein CASSLTSGEAGHEQFF.

This clonotype has more than one count but fewer than ten. The gene calls are TRBV20-1 and TRBJ2-3, with a weak D call TRBD1 (6 bases). V shed 4 bases and J shed 2 bases, with 16 bases lying between them. This CDR3 has 15 residues. Germline V gene sequence: CDR1 DFQATT, CDR2 SNEGSKA (reference sequence). CDR3 nucleotide sequence: TGCAGTGCTAAAAAACCACAGGGAACCACAGATACGCAGTATTTT. Translating gives CSAKKPQGTTDTQYF.

This rearrangement joins TRBV20-1 to TRBJ2-2; 11 bases fit TRBD2. The CDR3 spans 16 residues. The V gene end was trimmed by 3 bases and the J gene end by 2 bases; junction bases not matched to a gene: 5. The germline V gene has CDR1 DFQATT and CDR2 SNEGSKA (reference sequence). The CDR3 region is CSARSSGRSNTGELFF. The CDR3 DNA is TGCAGTGCTAGGTCTAGCGGGAGGTCTAACACCGGGGAGCTGTTTTTT.

This clonotype was counted at least ten times. V usage is TRBV20-1 and J usage is TRBJ2-2; D call uncertain. Germline lookup yields CDR1 DFQATT and CDR2 SNEGSKA (reference sequence). V lost 0 bases and J lost 6, with 8 bases in between. The CDR3 length is 13 residues. The DNA for the CDR3 is TGCAGTGCTAGAGATCCACGATCCGGGGAGCTGTTTTTT. This codes for CSARDPRSGELFF.

The chain is built from TRBV12-3 or TRBV12-4 and TRBJ2-1; perhaps TRBD2 as D (6 bases). CDR3 length: 14 residues. V was pared by 8 bases and J by 14 bases, with 25 bases between. The CDR3 DNA reads TGTGCCAGCGGACTAAGCCACGAAACAACGATGGAGTTCTTC. It translates to CASGLSHETTMEFF.

V is TRBV5-6 and J is TRBJ1-4; D not resolved. Deletions cut 6 bases from V and 6 bases from J, with 18 bases between. This CDR3 spans 15 amino acids. Germline V gene data show CDR1 as SGHDT and CDR2 as YYEEEE. The CDR3 DNA is TGTGCCAGCACCAGAATGGGGTCGGAGGATGAAAAACTGTTTTTT. This codes for CASTRMGSEDEKLFF.

The rearrangement links TRBV5-5 to TRBJ2-7; D gene uncertain. The CDR3 has 15 amino acids. The germline gives CDR1 SGHKS, CDR2 YYEKEE (reference sequence). The ends were cut back, 2 bases at V and 3 bases at J, with 15 bases in the middle. CDR3 bases: TGTGCCAGCAGCTTATCGGCAGGCAATTACTACGAGCAGTACTTC. This codes for CASSLSAGNYYEQYF.

This clonotype was picked up a small number of times. The chain uses TRBV12-3 or TRBV12-4 and TRBJ2-7, with 15 bases identical to TRBD2. The V gene end was trimmed by 6 bases and the J gene end by 6 bases; junction bases not matched to a gene: 12. The CDR3 spans 17 residues. CDR3 sequence: CASSQGLAGGHGGEQYF. CDR3 nucleotide sequence: TGTGCCAGCAGCCAGGGACTAGCGGGAGGACACGGGGGCGAGCAGTACTTC.

The sample holds many counts of this clonotype. This chain links TRBV7-9 with TRBJ2-3; 9 positions agree with TRBD2. V gave up 3 bases and J gave up 0 bases; unmatched junction bases: 4. Germline V gene sequence: CDR1 SEHNR, CDR2 FQNEAQ (reference sequence). This CDR3 has 16 amino acids. Written as DNA, the CDR3 is TGTGCCAGCAGCTTCCTAGCGGGATCAAGCACAGATACGCAGTATTTT. This sequence encodes CASSFLAGSSTDTQYF.

This chain links TRBV5-6 with TRBJ2-7; possibly TRBD1 for D (5 bases). The CDR3 runs to 15 residues. Between the trimmed V and J ends, which lost 2 bases and 0 bases, there was a span of 12 bases. Germline CDR1 is SGHDT and CDR2 is YYEEEE. CDR3 in DNA: TGTGCCAGCAGCTTAGGGGATTGGGCCTCCTACGAGCAGTACTTC. Protein sequence: CASSLGDWASYEQYF.

This clonotype was found many times. The CDR3 DNA follows: TGTGCCAGCAGACGAACAGCAGGCGGGGAGCTGTTTTTT. Amino acid sequence: CASRRTAGGELFF. The V gene is TRBV14, the J gene TRBJ2-2; D not resolved. Trimming removed 6 bases at V and 7 bases at J, with 12 bases between. CDR3 length: 13 amino acids. The germline CDR1 and CDR2 sequences are SGHDN and FVKESK.

The V and J genes are TRBV6-1 and TRBJ2-3, with 7 bases identical to TRBD1. With 6 bases clipped from V and 3 bases from J, the junction kept 9 bases outside the gene matches. The CDR3 contains 15 residues. In germline, CDR1 is MNHNS, CDR2 SASEGT. The chain's CDR3 is CASRLQGSLTDTQYF. The DNA of the CDR3 is TGTGCCAGCAGACTACAGGGGTCGTTGACAGATACGCAGTATTTT.